This TCR beta chain was sequenced in a study of blood T cell repertoires in COVID-19. Study summary: PBMCs, B-cell-depleted T cells, or T cells were the source of the cDNA or gDNA that made up the material.

Assay used: immunoSEQ multiplex PCR; TCRdb lists only in-frame clones, some missing. The repertoire holds under 450,000 clones, with 80% to 90% as singletons. Participants, about 18 to 90 years old, spanned 25 or so US areas. Germline V gives CDR1 SEHNR, CDR2 FQNEAQ (reference sequence). Trimming left V 6 bases short and J 1 base short, with 9 bases between. This CDR3 spans 13 amino acids. Sequencing was carried out using PBMCs or T cells enriched from blood (not recorded which). The chain uses TRBV7-9 and TRBJ1-1; D is unresolved. The clonotype originates from a man younger than 45 who had recovered from COVID-19. CDR3 DNA sequence: TGTGCCAGCAGTTCACAGAGGAACACTGAAGCTTTCTTT. This translates into CASSSQRNTEAFF.